This record covers a single T cell receptor beta chain. What it recognizes is unknown. The data stem from a study of post-analysis software for immune sequencing data. Study-wide context: There were relapsing-remitting, secondary progressive and progressive-relapsing multiple sclerosis among the disease courses included. Notes on the study in general: The authors found that F measure strongly co-clustered same-batch samples. Significantly decreased normalized Chao1 diversity was recorded for multiple sclerosis patients relative to controls. Controls showed lower frequencies than patients for roughly five TRBV segments, and TRBV5-6, TRBV5-1 and TRBV20-1 were among these.

From germline, CDR1 is DFQATT and CDR2 SNEGSKA (reference sequence). After removal of 1 base from V and 5 bases from J, the junction contained 8 bases not matched to a gene. This CDR3 contains 15 residues. Built from TCR beta cDNA, the libraries had unique molecular identifiers in them. T cells numbering about 0.85 to 11 million yielded cDNA molecules that totaled around 500,000. TCRdb processed the PCR reads anew with MiXCR; each CDR3 protein has one entry. The sample includes about 430,000 distinct CDR3 sequences, over 30% of them seen just once. The genes are TRBV20-1 and TRBJ2-3; 8 nucleotides match TRBD2. The clonotype was recovered from a girl aged 2 to 9 with multiple sclerosis. The source material was blood. The chain's CDR3 is CSARGGAGVLDTQYF. The CDR3 DNA reads as TGCAGTGCTAGAGGAGGAGCGGGAGTCTTAGATACGCAGTATTTT.